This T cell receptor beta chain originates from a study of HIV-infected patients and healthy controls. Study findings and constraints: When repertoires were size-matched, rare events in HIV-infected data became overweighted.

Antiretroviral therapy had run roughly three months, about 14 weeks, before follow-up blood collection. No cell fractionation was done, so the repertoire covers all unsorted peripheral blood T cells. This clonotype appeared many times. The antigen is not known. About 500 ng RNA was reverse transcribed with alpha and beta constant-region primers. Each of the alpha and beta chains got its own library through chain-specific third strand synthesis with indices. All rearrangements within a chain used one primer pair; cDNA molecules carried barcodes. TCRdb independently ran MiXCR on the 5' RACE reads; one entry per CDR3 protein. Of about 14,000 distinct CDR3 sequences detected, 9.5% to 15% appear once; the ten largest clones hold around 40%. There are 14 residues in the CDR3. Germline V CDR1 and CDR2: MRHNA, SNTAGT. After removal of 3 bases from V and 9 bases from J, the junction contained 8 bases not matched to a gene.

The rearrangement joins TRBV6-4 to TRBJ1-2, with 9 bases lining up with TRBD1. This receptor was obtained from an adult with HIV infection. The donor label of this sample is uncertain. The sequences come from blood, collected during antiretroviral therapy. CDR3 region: CASSELTGQGSYTF. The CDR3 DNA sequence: TGTGCCAGCAGTGAGTTGACCGGACAGGGGAGCTACACCTTC.